The 21 T cell receptor beta chains listed next were all sequenced from one sample in a study of T cell responses to AZD1222 COVID-19 vaccine. Some clones are missing from TCRdb's copy, which holds only in-frame ones; the method was immunoSEQ multiplex PCR. The sample records 65,000 to 90,000 clones, roughly nine tenths being singletons. Sample: peripheral blood, taken 28 days after the second AZD1222 dose. The receptors were sampled from an adult who received the AZD1222 COVID-19 vaccine.

The chain uses TRBV7-8 and TRBJ2-1; D possibly matches TRBD1 or TRBD2 (5 bases each). This CDR3 has 15 amino acids. CDR1 is SGHVS and CDR2 is FQNEAQ in the germline V gene. The ends were cut back, 6 bases at V and 5 bases at J, with 17 bases in the middle. The CDR3 bases are TGTGCCAGCAGACCCGGGACCCTATCTAACAATGAGCAGTTCTTC. Residues: CASRPGTLSNNEQFF. Filled out from reference TRBV7-8 and TRBJ2-1, the complete variable domain reads GAGVSQSPRYKVAKRGQDVALRCDPISGHVSLFWYQQALGQGPEFLTYFQNEAQLDKSGLPSDRFFAERPEGSVSTLKIQRTQQEDSAVYLCASRPGTLSNNEQFFGPGTRLTVL.

The chain joins TRBV7-6 to TRBJ1-2; no reliable D call. V was pared by 1 base and J by 7 bases, with 13 bases between. The CDR3 sequence is 14 residues long. From germline, CDR1 is SGHVS and CDR2 FNYEAQ. This chain's CDR3 is CASSLDPRAGGYTF. For the CDR3, the DNA is TGTGCCAGCAGCTTAGACCCTCGGGCCGGTGGCTACACCTTC.

This clone was observed a single time. The chain uses TRBV19 and TRBJ2-2; the D is unclear. V was cut by 6 bases and J by 6 bases, with 11 bases left in between. The CDR3 spans 13 residues. The germline V gene has CDR1 LNHDA and CDR2 SQIVND (reference sequence). This CDR3 reads CASSTNVAGELFF. The CDR3, as DNA: TGTGCCAGTAGCACGAATGTCGCCGGGGAGCTGTTTTTT.

This sequence joins TRBV28 and TRBJ1-2; 7 positions match TRBD1. There are 17 residues in the CDR3. Germline-derived CDR1 and CDR2 are MDHEN and SYDVKM. With 2 bases clipped from V and 1 base from J, the junction kept 10 bases outside the gene matches. CDR3 bases: TGTGCCAGCAGTTTAATGATGACAGGGATGGGTAACTATGGCTACACCTTC. Protein sequence: CASSLMMTGMGNYGYTF.

J is TRBJ2-7 and V is TRBV3-1 (or the pseudogene TRBV3-2), with a tentative D call TRBD1 (6 bases). The germline V gene has CDR1 LGHDT and CDR2 YNNKEL (reference sequence). This CDR3 contains 15 residues. The V and J ends lost 2 bases and 3 bases respectively, with 14 bases between them. The CDR3 sequence: CASSQNSGVVYEQYF. The CDR3 bases are TGTGCCAGCAGCCAAAACTCAGGGGTTGTCTACGAGCAGTACTTC.

This clone was recorded only once. This chain joins TRBV5-1 and TRBJ2-3; D not certain. The V end lost 0 bases, the J end lost 2 bases, and 7 bases lay between the germline ends. The CDR3 is made up of 14 amino acids. Germline-derived CDR1 and CDR2 are SGHRS and YFSETQ. CDR3 residues: CASSLGRNTDTQYF. The CDR3 nucleotides read TGCGCCAGCAGCTTGGGCCGGAACACAGATACGCAGTATTTT.

The V and J genes are TRBV28 and TRBJ1-6, with 9 bases that match TRBD1. The CDR3 runs 14 residues. Per the germline V gene, CDR1 is MDHEN and CDR2 is SYDVKM. V was pared by 7 bases and J by 7 bases, with 5 bases of the junction left unmatched. The CDR3 DNA sequence: TGTGCCAGCAATGGGGACAGGGAGAATTCACCCCTCCACTTT. Translated, it gives CASNGDRENSPLHF.

J is TRBJ2-7 and V is TRBV9, with D uncertain. V was clipped by 3 bases and J by 0 bases, with 10 bases between them. The CDR3 runs to 14 residues. Germline V gene data show CDR1 as SGDLS and CDR2 as YYNGEE. The CDR3 region has the DNA TGTGCCAGCAGCGCGACCGGGTCCTCCTACGAGCAGTACTTC. This codes for CASSATGSSYEQYF.

The gene calls are TRBV5-6 and TRBJ1-4, with D unclear. V was shortened by 3 bases and J by 2 bases, with 5 bases between the two germline ends. Germline V lookup: CDR1 SGHDT, CDR2 YYEEEE. The CDR3 loop spans 13 amino acids. The CDR3 loop is CASSYSTNEKLFF. The CDR3 bases are TGTGCCAGCAGCTATTCGACTAATGAAAAACTGTTTTTT.

V and J are TRBV25-1 and TRBJ1-2; D call uncertain. The V gene's germline CDR1 is MGHDK and CDR2 SYGVNS. V was cut by 2 bases and J by 4 bases, with 14 bases left in between. The length of the CDR3 is 15 residues. The DNA of the CDR3 is TGTGCCAGCAGTGAAGGCGAAGGCAGGTTCTATGGCTACACCTTC. Its protein is CASSEGEGRFYGYTF.

The chain uses TRBV3-1 (or the pseudogene TRBV3-2) and TRBJ2-3; 8 bases map to TRBD1. The germline CDR1 and CDR2 sequences are LGHDT and YNNKEL (reference sequence). The CDR3 is 14 residues long. With 2 bases clipped from V and 5 bases from J, the junction kept 3 bases outside the gene matches. CDR3 sequence (DNA): TGTGCCAGCAGCCAAAGAGACAGGGGAGATACGCAGTATTTT. It encodes CASSQRDRGDTQYF.

The chain is built from TRBV19 and TRBJ2-3; perhaps TRBD2 as D (6 bases). Germline V CDR1 and CDR2: LNHDA, SQIVND (reference sequence). This CDR3 comprises 15 residues. Trimming pared 2 bases from V and 2 bases from J, leaving 11 bases between. For the CDR3, the DNA is TGTGCCAGTAGTATATTGGGAGGAGACACAGATACGCAGTATTTT. This encodes CASSILGGDTDTQYF.

This chain connects TRBV19 to TRBJ1-5; TRBD1 is a possible D gene (5 bases). Trimming left V 5 bases short and J 6 bases short, with 11 bases between. Germline V CDR1 and CDR2: LNHDA, SQIVND (reference sequence). This CDR3 has 13 amino acids. CDR3 coding DNA: TGTGCCAGTAGTCTCGGGGCAGGTCAGCCCCAGCATTTT. Protein sequence: CASSLGAGQPQHF.

The chain recombines TRBV19 with TRBJ2-2, with a weak D call TRBD2 (5 bases). Germline CDR1 and CDR2: LNHDA and SQIVND (reference sequence). Trimming took 10 bases from V and 5 from J, leaving 14 bases between them. The CDR3 has 13 amino acids. CDR3 in DNA: TGTGCCATAAGGTCCACGGGAACCGGGGAGCTGTTTTTT. Its translation: CAIRSTGTGELFF.

The rearrangement joins TRBV19 to TRBJ1-4; D gene unclear. Germline CDR1 LNHDA, CDR2 SQIVND (reference sequence). Trimming pared 3 bases from V and 5 bases from J, leaving 13 bases between. This CDR3 has 15 residues. The chain's CDR3 is CASSIGPLRNEKLFF. For the CDR3, the DNA is TGTGCCAGTAGTATCGGACCCCTCAGGAATGAAAAACTGTTTTTT.

This rearrangement joins TRBV19 to TRBJ2-7; weak D call: TRBD1 (6 bases). Per the germline V gene, CDR1 is LNHDA and CDR2 is SQIVND (reference sequence). The CDR3 totals 15 residues. V was clipped by 2 bases and J by 5 bases, with 16 bases between them. This CDR3 is CASSITGTPRDEQYF. The CDR3, as DNA: TGTGCCAGTAGTATAACCGGGACACCGAGGGACGAGCAGTACTTC.

The genes are TRBV5-4 and TRBJ1-6; weak D call: TRBD1 (6 bases). The V gene's germline CDR1 is SGHNT and CDR2 YYREEE (reference sequence). This CDR3 comprises 15 residues. Trimming stripped 1 base from V and 10 bases from J, with 15 bases between. CDR3 sequence: CASSLRGVVRSPLHF. CDR3 nucleotides: TGTGCCAGCAGCTTGAGGGGGGTTGTTCGATCACCCCTCCACTTT.

DNA of the CDR3: TGTGCCAGTAGTATGGCGGCAGGGGGGGGAGGTCAGCCCCAGCATTTT. This gives the protein CASSMAAGGGGQPQHF. The V call is TRBV19, the J call TRBJ1-5; 7 bases are shared with TRBD1. Germline V gene data show CDR1 as LNHDA and CDR2 as SQIVND (reference sequence). Losses at the gene ends were 3 bases for V and 6 bases for J; bases not matched to a gene: 11. The CDR3 extends over 16 amino acids.

The chain combines TRBV7-2 with TRBJ2-7; a weak D match, TRBD1 (6 bases). The CDR3 has 14 residues. V shed 5 bases and J shed 3 bases, with 14 bases lying between them. The germline V gene has CDR1 SGHTA and CDR2 FQGNSA. The CDR3 protein is CASSKLNRVYEQYF. Written as DNA, the CDR3 is TGTGCCAGCAGCAAACTGAACAGGGTCTACGAGCAGTACTTC.

J is TRBJ2-7 and V is TRBV5-5; 14 bases map to TRBD2. V trimming: 3 bases; J trimming: 3 bases; junction bases outside the gene matches: 5. Looked up from germline, CDR1 is SGHKS and CDR2 is YYEKEE (reference sequence). This CDR3 contains 16 residues. CDR3 nucleotide sequence: TGTGCCAGCAGCTACGGACTAGCGGGAGGAATCTACGAGCAGTACGTC. As protein: CASSYGLAGGIYEQYV.

The rearrangement joins TRBV24-1 to TRBJ1-2, with a tentative D call TRBD1 (6 bases). V lost 5 bases to trimming and J lost 6 bases, with 12 bases between them. The CDR3 extends over 13 amino acids. The V gene's germline CDR1 is KGHDR and CDR2 SFDVKD. CDR3 region: CATSGTVFNGYTF. Here the CDR3 DNA reads TGTGCCACCAGTGGGACAGTTTTTAATGGCTACACCTTC.